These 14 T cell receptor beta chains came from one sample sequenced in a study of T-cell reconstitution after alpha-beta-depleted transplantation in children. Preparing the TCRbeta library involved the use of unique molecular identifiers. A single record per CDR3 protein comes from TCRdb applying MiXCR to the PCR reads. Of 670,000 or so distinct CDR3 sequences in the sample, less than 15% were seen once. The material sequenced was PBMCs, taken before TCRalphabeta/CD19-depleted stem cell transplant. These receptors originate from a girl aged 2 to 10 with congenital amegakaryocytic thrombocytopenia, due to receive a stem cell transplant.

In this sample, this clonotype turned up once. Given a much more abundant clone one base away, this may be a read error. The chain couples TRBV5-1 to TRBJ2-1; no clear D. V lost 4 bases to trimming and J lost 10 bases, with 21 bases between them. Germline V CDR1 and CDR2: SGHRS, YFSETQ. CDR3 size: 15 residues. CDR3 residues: CASSQLQLTPYEQFF. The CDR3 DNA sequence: TGCGCCAGCAGCCAGCTACAGCTTACTCCCTACGAGCAGTTCTTC.

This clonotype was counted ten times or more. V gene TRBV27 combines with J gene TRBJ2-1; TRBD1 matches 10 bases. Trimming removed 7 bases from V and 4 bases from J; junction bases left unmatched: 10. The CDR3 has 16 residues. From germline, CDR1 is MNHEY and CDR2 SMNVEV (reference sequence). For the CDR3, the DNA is TGTGCCAGCACCCCGTACCGGGACAGGGGTTACAATGAGCAGTTCTTC. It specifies CASTPYRDRGYNEQFF.

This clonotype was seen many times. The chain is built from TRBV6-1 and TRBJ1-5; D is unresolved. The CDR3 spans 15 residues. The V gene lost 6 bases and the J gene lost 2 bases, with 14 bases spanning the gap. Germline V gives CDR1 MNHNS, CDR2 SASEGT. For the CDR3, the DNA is TGTGCCAGCAGCCCGGGATACTATGGCAATCAGCCCCAGCATTTT. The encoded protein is CASSPGYYGNQPQHF.

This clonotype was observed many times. This chain's CDR3 is CAISEAGNTIYF. DNA of the CDR3: TGTGCCATCAGTGAGGCTGGAAACACCATATATTTT. V usage is TRBV10-3 and J usage is TRBJ1-3; D call uncertain. The V end lost 2 bases, the J end lost 2 bases, and 1 base lay between the germline ends. The germline V gene has CDR1 ENHRY and CDR2 SYGVKD. The CDR3 loop spans 12 amino acids.

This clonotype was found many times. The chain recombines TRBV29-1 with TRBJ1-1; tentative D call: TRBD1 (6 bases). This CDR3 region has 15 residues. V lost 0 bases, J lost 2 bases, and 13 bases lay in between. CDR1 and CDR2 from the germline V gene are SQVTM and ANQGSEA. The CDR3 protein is CSVEEVGGINTEAFF. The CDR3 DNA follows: TGCAGCGTTGAAGAAGTAGGGGGGATCAACACTGAAGCTTTCTTT. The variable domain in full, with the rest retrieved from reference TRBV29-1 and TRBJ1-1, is SAVISQKPSRDICQRGTSLTIQCQVDSQVTMMFWYRQQPGQSLTLIATANQGSEATYESGFVIDKFPISRPNLTFSTLTVSNMSPEDSSIYLCSVEEVGGINTEAFFGQGTRLTVV.

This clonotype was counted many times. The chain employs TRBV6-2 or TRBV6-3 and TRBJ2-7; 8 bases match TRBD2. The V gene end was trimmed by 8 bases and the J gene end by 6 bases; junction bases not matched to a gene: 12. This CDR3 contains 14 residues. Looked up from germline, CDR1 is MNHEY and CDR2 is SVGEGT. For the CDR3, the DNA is TGTGCCAGCGGACCTGGGCGGGAGGTGTTCGAGCAGTACTTC. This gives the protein CASGPGREVFEQYF.

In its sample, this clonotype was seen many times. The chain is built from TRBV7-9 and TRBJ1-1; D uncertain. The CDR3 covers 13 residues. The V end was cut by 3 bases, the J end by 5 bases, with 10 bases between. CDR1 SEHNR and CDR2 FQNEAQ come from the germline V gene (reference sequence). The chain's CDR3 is CASSLGEATEAFF. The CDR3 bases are TGTGCCAGCAGCTTGGGAGAGGCGACTGAAGCTTTCTTT.

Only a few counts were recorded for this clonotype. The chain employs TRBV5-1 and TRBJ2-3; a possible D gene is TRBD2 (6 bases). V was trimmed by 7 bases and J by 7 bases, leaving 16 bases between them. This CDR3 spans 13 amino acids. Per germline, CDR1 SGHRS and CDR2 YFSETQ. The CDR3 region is CASLPPRGNTQYF. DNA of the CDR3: TGCGCCAGCCTCCCACCGCGCGGGAATACGCAGTATTTT.

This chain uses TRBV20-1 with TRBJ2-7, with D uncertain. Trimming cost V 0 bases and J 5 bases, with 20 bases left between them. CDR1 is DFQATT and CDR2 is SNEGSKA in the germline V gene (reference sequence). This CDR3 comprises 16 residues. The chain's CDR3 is CSARDRRQVILDEQYF. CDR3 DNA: TGCAGTGCTAGAGATAGAAGGCAGGTGATATTGGACGAGCAGTACTTC.

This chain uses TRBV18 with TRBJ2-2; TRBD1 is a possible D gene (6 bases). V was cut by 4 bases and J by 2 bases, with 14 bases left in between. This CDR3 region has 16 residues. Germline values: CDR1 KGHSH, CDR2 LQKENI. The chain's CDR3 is CASSRAQGTNTGELFF. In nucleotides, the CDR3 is TGTGCCAGCTCACGGGCTCAGGGGACAAACACCGGGGAGCTGTTTTTT.

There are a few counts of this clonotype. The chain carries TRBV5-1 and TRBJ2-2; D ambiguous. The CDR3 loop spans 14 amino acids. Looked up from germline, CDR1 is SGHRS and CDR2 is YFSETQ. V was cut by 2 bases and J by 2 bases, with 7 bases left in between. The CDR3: CASSFDLNTGELFF. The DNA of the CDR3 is TGCGCCAGCAGCTTTGACCTAAACACCGGGGAGCTGTTTTTT.

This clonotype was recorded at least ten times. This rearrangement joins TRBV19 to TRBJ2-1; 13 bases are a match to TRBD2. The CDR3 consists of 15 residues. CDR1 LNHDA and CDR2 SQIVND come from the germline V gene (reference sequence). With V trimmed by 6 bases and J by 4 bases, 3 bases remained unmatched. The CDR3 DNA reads TGTGCCAGTAGCCCGACTAGCGGGAGGTACAATGAGCAGTTCTTC. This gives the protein CASSPTSGRYNEQFF. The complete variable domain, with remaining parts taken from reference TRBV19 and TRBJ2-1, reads DGGITQSPKYLFRKEGQNVTLSCEQNLNHDAMYWYRQDPGQGLRLIYYSQIVNDFQKGDIAEGYSVSREKKESFPLTVTSAQKNPTAFYLCASSPTSGRYNEQFFGPGTRLTVL.

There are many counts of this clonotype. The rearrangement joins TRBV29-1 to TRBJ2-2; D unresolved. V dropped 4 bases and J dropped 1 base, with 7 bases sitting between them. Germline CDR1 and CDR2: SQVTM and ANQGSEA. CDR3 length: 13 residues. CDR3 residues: CSVVGWNTGELFF. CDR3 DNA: TGCAGCGTTGTAGGTTGGAACACCGGGGAGCTGTTTTTT.

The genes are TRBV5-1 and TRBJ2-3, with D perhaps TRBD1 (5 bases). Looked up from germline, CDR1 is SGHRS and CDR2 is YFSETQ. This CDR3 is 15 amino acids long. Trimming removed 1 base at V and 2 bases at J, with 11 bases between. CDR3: CASSLSLGDTDTQYF. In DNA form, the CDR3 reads TGCGCCAGCAGCTTGAGTTTAGGGGACACAGATACGCAGTATTTT.